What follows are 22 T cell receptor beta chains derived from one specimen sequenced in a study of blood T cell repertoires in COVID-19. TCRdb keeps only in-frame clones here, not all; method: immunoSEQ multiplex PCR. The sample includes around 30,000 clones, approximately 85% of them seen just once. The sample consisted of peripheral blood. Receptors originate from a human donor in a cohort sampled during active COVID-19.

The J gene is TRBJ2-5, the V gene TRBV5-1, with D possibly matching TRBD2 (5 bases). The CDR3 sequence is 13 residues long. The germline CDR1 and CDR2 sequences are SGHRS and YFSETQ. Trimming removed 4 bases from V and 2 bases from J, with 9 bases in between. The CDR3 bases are TGCGCCAGCAGCGATGGACTGCAAGAGACCCAGTACTTC. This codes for CASSDGLQETQYF. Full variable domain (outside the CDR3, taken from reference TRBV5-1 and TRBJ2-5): KAGVTQTPRYLIKTRGQQVTLSCSPISGHRSVSWYQQTPGQGLQFLFEYFSETQRNKGNFPGRFSGRQFSNSRSEMNVSTLELGDSALYLCASSDGLQETQYFGPGTRLLVL.

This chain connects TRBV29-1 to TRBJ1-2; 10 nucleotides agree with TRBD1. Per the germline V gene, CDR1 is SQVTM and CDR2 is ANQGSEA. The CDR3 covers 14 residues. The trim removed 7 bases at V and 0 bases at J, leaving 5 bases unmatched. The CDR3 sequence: CSAGGTGANYGYTF. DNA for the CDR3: TGCAGCGCGGGGGGGACAGGGGCTAACTATGGCTACACCTTC.

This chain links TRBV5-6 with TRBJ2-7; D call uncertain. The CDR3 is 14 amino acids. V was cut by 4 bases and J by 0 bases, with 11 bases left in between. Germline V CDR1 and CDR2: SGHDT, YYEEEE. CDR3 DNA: TGTGCCAGCAGCGCCGCAGGAAGCTCCTACGAGCAGTACTTC. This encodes CASSAAGSSYEQYF.

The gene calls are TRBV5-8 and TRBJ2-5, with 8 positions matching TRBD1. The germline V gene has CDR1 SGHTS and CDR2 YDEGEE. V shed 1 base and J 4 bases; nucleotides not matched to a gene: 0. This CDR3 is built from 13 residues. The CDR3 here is CASSLTGGETQYF. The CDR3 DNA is TGTGCCAGCAGCTTGACAGGGGGAGAGACCCAGTACTTC. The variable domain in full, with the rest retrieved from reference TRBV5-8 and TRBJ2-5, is EAGVTQSPTHLIKTRGQQATLRCSPISGHTSVYWYQQALGLGLQFLLWYDEGEERNRGNFPPRFSGRQFPNYSSELNVNALELEDSALYLCASSLTGGETQYFGPGTRLLVL.

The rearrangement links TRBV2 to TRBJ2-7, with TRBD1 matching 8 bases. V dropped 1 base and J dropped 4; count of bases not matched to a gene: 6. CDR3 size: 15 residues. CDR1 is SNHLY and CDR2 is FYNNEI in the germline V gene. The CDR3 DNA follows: TGTGCCAGCAGTGAAGGGACAGGGTACCTATACGAGCAGTACTTC. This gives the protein CASSEGTGYLYEQYF.

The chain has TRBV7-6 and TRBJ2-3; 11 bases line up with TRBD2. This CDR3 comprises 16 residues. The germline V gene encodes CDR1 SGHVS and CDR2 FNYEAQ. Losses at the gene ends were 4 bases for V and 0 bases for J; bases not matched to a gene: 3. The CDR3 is CASSWGTSGSTDTQYF. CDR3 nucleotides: TGTGCCAGCAGCTGGGGGACTAGCGGAAGCACAGATACGCAGTATTTT.

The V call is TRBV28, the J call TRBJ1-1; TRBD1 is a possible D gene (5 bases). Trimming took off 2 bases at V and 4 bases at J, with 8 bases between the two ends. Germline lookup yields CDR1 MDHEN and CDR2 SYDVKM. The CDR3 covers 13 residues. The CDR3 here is CASSLVGRTEAFF. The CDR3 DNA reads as TGTGCCAGCAGTTTAGTGGGGCGCACTGAAGCTTTCTTT.

The CDR3 DNA follows: TGTGCCAGCAGCTTTTTCAGGGAGCAGTACTTC. Its protein product is CASSFFREQYF. J is TRBJ2-7 and V is TRBV11-2, with D unclear. The CDR3 contains 11 residues. V lost 3 bases and J 7 bases, leaving 7 bases between the germline ends. From germline, CDR1 is SGHAT and CDR2 FQNNGV.

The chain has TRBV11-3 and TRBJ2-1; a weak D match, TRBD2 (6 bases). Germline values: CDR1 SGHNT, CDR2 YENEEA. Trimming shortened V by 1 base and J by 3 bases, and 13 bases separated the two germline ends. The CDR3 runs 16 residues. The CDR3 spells CASSLVAGKVYNEQFF. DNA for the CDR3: TGTGCCAGCAGCTTAGTGGCGGGAAAAGTCTACAATGAGCAGTTCTTC.

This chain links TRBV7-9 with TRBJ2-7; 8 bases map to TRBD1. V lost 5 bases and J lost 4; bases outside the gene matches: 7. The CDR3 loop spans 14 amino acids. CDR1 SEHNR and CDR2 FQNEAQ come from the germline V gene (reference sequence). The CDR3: CASSQTGAAYEQYF. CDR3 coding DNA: TGTGCCAGCAGCCAGACAGGGGCGGCTTACGAGCAGTACTTC. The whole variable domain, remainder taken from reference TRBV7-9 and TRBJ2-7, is DTGVSQNPRHKITKRGQNVTFRCDPISEHNRLYWYRQTLGQGPEFLTYFQNEAQLEKSRLLSDRFSAERPKGSFSTLEIQRTEQGDSAMYLCASSQTGAAYEQYFGPGTRLTVT.

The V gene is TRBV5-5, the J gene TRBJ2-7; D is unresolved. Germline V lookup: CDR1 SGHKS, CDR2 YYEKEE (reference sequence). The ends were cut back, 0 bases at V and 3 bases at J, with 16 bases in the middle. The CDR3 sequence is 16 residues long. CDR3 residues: CASSLVVELGDYEQYF. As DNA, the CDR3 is TGTGCCAGCAGCTTGGTCGTGGAGTTGGGTGACTACGAGCAGTACTTC.

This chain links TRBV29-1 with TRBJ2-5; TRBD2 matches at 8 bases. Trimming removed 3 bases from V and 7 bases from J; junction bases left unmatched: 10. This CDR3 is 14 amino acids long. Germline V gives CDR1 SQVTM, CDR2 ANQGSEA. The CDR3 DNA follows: TGCAGCGTTGATTCAACTAGCGGTGGGGGGACCCAGTACTTC. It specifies CSVDSTSGGGTQYF.

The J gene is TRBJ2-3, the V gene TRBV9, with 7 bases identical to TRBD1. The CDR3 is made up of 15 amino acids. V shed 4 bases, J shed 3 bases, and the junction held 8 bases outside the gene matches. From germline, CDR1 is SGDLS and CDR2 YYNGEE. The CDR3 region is CASSTRQGWTDTQYF. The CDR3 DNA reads TGTGCCAGCAGCACCAGACAGGGATGGACAGATACGCAGTATTTT.

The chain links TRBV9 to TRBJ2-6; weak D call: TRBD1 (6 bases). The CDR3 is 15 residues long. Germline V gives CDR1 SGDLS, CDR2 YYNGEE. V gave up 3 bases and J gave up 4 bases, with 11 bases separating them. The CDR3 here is CASSATGTGANVLTF. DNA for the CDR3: TGTGCCAGCAGCGCTACAGGGACCGGGGCCAACGTCCTGACTTTC. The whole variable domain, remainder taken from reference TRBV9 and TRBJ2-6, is DSGVTQTPKHLITATGQRVTLRCSPRSGDLSVYWYQQSLDQGLQFLIQYYNGEERAKGNILERFSAQQFPDLHSELNLSSLELGDSALYFCASSATGTGANVLTFGAGSRLTVL.

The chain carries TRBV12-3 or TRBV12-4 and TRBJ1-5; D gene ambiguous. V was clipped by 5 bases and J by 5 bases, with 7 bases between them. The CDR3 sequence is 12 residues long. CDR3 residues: CASSERYQPQHF. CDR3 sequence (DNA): TGTGCCAGCAGTGAGAGGTATCAGCCCCAGCATTTT.

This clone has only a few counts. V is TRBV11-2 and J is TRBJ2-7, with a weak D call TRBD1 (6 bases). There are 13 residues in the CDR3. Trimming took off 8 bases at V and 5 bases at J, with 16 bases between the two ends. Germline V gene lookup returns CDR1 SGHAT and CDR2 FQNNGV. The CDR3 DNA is TGTGCCAGCGCTCAACAGGGCTGGGACGAGCAGTACTTC. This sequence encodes CASAQQGWDEQYF.

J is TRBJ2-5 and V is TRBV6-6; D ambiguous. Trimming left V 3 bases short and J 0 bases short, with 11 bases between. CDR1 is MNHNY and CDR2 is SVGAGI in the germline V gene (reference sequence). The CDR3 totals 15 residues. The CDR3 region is CASSYSPRDQETQYF. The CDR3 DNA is TGTGCCAGCAGTTATAGTCCCCGGGACCAAGAGACCCAGTACTTC.

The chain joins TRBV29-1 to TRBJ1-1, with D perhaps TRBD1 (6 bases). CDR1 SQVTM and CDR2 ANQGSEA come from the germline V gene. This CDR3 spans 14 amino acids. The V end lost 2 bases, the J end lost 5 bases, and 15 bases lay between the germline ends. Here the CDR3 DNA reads TGCAGCGTTGAAAGGGGGGGAGGAAGGACTGAAGCTTTCTTT. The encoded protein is CSVERGGGRTEAFF.

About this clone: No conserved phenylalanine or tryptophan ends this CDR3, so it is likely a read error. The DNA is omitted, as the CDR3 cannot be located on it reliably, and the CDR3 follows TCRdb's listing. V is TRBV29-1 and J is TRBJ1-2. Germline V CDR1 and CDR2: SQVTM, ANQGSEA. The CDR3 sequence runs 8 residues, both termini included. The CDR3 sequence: CSVPGGSI.

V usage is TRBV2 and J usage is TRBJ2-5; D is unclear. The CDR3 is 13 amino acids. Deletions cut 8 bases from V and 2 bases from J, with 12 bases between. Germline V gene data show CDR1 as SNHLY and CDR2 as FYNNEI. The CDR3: CASLAAFQETQYF. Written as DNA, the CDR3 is TGTGCCAGCCTGGCAGCGTTTCAAGAGACCCAGTACTTC.

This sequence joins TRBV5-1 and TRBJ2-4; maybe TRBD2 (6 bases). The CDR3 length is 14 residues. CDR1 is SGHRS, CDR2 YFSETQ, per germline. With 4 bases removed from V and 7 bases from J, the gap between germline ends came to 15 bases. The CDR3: CASSAGGTSNIQYF. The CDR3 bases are TGCGCCAGCAGCGCTGGAGGGACGTCGAACATTCAGTACTTC.

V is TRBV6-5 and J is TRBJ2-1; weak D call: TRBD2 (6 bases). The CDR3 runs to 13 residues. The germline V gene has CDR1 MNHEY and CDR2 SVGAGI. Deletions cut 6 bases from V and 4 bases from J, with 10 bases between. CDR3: CASRLAEYNEQFF. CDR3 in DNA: TGTGCCAGCAGACTAGCAGAATACAATGAGCAGTTCTTC.